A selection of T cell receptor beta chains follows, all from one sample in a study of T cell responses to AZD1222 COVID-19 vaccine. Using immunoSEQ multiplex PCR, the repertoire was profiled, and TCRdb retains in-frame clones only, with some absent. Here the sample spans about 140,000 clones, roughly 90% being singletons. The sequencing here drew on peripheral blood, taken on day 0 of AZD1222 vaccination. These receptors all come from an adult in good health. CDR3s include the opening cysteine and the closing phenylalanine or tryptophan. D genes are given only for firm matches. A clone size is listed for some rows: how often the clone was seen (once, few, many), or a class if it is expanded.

TGTGCCAGCAGCCCCGACTTCGGGATTACAACCGGGGAGCTGTTTTTT,CASSPDFGITTGELFF,once,TRBJ2-2,-,TRBV5-4
TGTGCCAGTAGTATAGTAGTGCAAGAGACCCAGTACTTC,CASSIVVQETQYF,once,TRBJ2-5,-,TRBV19
TGTGCCAGCAGCCCCTGGACAGGAGGCGACACCGGGGAGCTGTTTTTT,CASSPWTGGDTGELFF,-,TRBJ2-2,TRBD1,TRBV11-2
TGTGCCAGTAGGGATTTTGGGGACCACACTGAAGCTTTCTTT,CASRDFGDHTEAFF,-,TRBJ1-1,-,TRBV19
TGTGCCACAGGGCAGGGGTTTGAGGACGAGCAGTACTTC,CATGQGFEDEQYF,once,TRBJ2-7,-,TRBV10-3
TGCGCCAGCAGCCAAGGATCCGGGGGGATCCGATACGAGCAGTACTTC,CASSQGSGGIRYEQYF,-,TRBJ2-7,TRBD2,TRBV4-1
TGTGCCAGCAGACTCCCCCGGGGCGAATACTCCTACGAGCAGTACTTC,CASRLPRGEYSYEQYF,-,TRBJ2-7,-,TRBV27
TGTGCCCCCACAAAAGACAGACCCGGGGCGAACACTGAAGCTTTCTTT,CAPTKDRPGANTEAFF,-,TRBJ1-1,-,TRBV7-2
TGTGCCAGCAGCGGGAGCTTGGGATTCTACGAGCAGTACTTC,CASSGSLGFYEQYF,-,TRBJ2-7,-,TRBV9
TGTGCCAGCAGTTACTCGGGGTCAACTAATGAAAAACTGTTTTTT,CASSYSGSTNEKLFF,-,TRBJ1-4,-,TRBV6-6
TGTGCCAGCAGTGTTGGGGGGGACGAGCAGTTCTTC,CASSVGGDEQFF,-,TRBJ2-1,TRBD2,TRBV2
TGTGCCATCAAGGCGAATTACGGCTACACCTTC,CAIKANYGYTF,-,TRBJ1-2,-,TRBV10-3
TGCGCCAGCAGGTGGTCGGGAGGGTTGCCCACCGGGGAGCTGTTTTTT,CASRWSGGLPTGELFF,-,TRBJ2-2,TRBD2,TRBV10-2
TGTGCCAGCGCCCAGGTTAGCCAAGAGACCCAGTACTTC,CASAQVSQETQYF,-,TRBJ2-5,-,TRBV19
TGCGCCAGCAGTGGACAGGGGAGCTCTGGGGCCAACGTCCTGACTTTC,CASSGQGSSGANVLTF,-,TRBJ2-6,TRBD1,TRBV5-1
TGTGCCAGCAGTTTCCGATACAATGAGCAGTTCTTC,CASSFRYNEQFF,-,TRBJ2-1,-,TRBV28
TGTGCCAGCAGCGCCCGGACAGGGACGTACACCGGGGAGCTGTTTTTT,CASSARTGTYTGELFF,-,TRBJ2-2,TRBD1,TRBV9
TGTGCCATCAGTGAGTCGTCGGCAGACCACTACAATGAGCAGTTCTTC,CAISESSADHYNEQFF,-,TRBJ2-1,-,TRBV10-3
TGTGCCAGCAGCTTCCAGGCAGATACGCAGTATTTT,CASSFQADTQYF,once,TRBJ2-3,-,TRBV7-9
TGTGCCAGCAGCCAACGGGGGGTAGGGCAGCCCCAGCATTTT,CASSQRGVGQPQHF,-,TRBJ1-5,-,TRBV28
TGTGCCAGCAGCGCAGGGACAGTCGGAAACACCATATATTTT,CASSAGTVGNTIYF,few,TRBJ1-3,TRBD1,TRBV5-8
TGTGCCAGTAGTTTTCCACCGGGACAGGTTCGAGGCAATCAGCCCCAGCATTTT,CASSFPPGQVRGNQPQHF,-,TRBJ1-5,TRBD1,TRBV19
TGTGCCAGCAGTTACTCGATCGTGGCTGGCTACACCTTC,CASSYSIVAGYTF,-,TRBJ1-2,-,TRBV6-5
TGTGCCAGTGGTTCATTGGATCGGGATTATGGCTACACCTTC,CASGSLDRDYGYTF,-,TRBJ1-2,-,TRBV19
TGTGCCAGCAGTCCCCAAGGCGCCCCAGATACGCAGTATTTT,CASSPQGAPDTQYF,-,TRBJ2-3,-,TRBV7-9
TGTGCCACCAGTTTCCCTGAAAACACTGAAGCTTTCTTT,CATSFPENTEAFF,-,TRBJ1-1,-,TRBV15
TGTGCCAGCAGCAGGGCGGTCCGGGACAGGGCACAAGAGACCCAGTACTTC,CASSRAVRDRAQETQYF,-,TRBJ2-5,TRBD1,TRBV3-1/TRBV3-2
TGTGCCAGCAGCCTGGGGGGGGAAGCTTTCTTT,CASSLGGEAFF,-,TRBJ1-1,-,TRBV11-2
TGTGCCAGCAGCTCATTCGCAAGCACAGATACGCAGTATTTT,CASSSFASTDTQYF,-,TRBJ2-3,-,TRBV7-2
TGTGCCAGCAGCTTAGGCCAGGCGTTCTACGAGCAGTACTTC,CASSLGQAFYEQYF,-,TRBJ2-7,-,TRBV7-9
TGTGCCAGCAGCTGGGGTGCAACTAATGAAAAACTGTTTTTT,CASSWGATNEKLFF,-,TRBJ1-4,-,TRBV5-5
TGTGCCAGCTCACCACCCGACAATGAGCAGTTCTTC,CASSPPDNEQFF,-,TRBJ2-1,-,TRBV18
TGTGCCAGCAGTTTAAGGGGGACTAGCTCATCCGGGGAGCTGTTTTTT,CASSLRGTSSSGELFF,-,TRBJ2-2,TRBD2,TRBV28
TGCGCCAGCAGCTTGGGGCCCCAGGGGGGTTCGGGTCCCGGTGAAAAACTGTTTTTT,CASSLGPQGGSGPGEKLFF,-,TRBJ1-4,TRBD1,TRBV5-1
TGTGCCAGCAGCCTAATATTGGGCAGGGCTACTGGAAACACCATATATTTT,CASSLILGRATGNTIYF,-,TRBJ1-3,-,TRBV28
TGTGCCAGCAGCTTCTCGGACGGTAATCAGCCCCAGCATTTT,CASSFSDGNQPQHF,-,TRBJ1-5,-,TRBV5-6
TGTGCCAGCAGCTCGACAGCTAACACCGGGGAGCTGTTTTTT,CASSSTANTGELFF,few,TRBJ2-2,-,TRBV7-6
TGTGCCAGCAGCTCCGACTACGAGCAGTACTTC,CASSSDYEQYF,-,TRBJ2-7,-,TRBV11-2
TGTGCCAGCAGCGGGACAGGGTTCCTTGGTATGAATGGCTACACCTTC,CASSGTGFLGMNGYTF,-,TRBJ1-2,TRBD1,TRBV14
TGTGCCAGCAGCTTAGGATCAGAGACCCAGTACTTC,CASSLGSETQYF,-,TRBJ2-5,-,TRBV7-2
TGTGCCAGCAGCCGGGAGGGCAATCAGCCCCAGCATTTT,CASSREGNQPQHF,-,TRBJ1-5,-,TRBV11-2
TGTGCCACCAGCAGAGGGGCTAACTATGGCTACACCTTC,CATSRGANYGYTF,-,TRBJ1-2,-,TRBV15
TGTGCCAGCAGAGCCAACAGGCCACCGCAAGAGACCCAGTACTTC,CASRANRPPQETQYF,once,TRBJ2-5,-,TRBV2
TGTGCCAGCAGTAACTTCCGGACTAGCGGGAATACGGCGGCCAAAGAGACCCAGTACTTC,CASSNFRTSGNTAAKETQYF,once,TRBJ2-5,TRBD2,TRBV28
TGTGCCAGCAGCCAAGCGGGATGGTCAGATACGCAGTATTTT,CASSQAGWSDTQYF,once,TRBJ2-3,TRBD2,TRBV27
TGCGCCAGCAGTGATCCGGCAACTAATGAAAAACTGTTTTTT,CASSDPATNEKLFF,-,TRBJ1-4,-,TRBV10-1
TGTGCCAGCAGTTTAGCCCCTCATCTAGCGGGAGGCAGCTACAATGAGCAGTTCTTC,CASSLAPHLAGGSYNEQFF,-,TRBJ2-1,TRBD2,TRBV28
TGTGCCAGCGTTATGGGGGGAGGCACTGAAGCTTTCTTT,CASVMGGGTEAFF,-,TRBJ1-1,-,TRBV3-1/TRBV3-2
TGCGCCAGCAGCCTCTTTATAGGACAGGGGGCGAATTCACCCCTCCACTTT,CASSLFIGQGANSPLHF,-,TRBJ1-6,TRBD1,TRBV4-1
TGTGCCAGCAGCGTCGGGAATAATGAGCAGTTCTTC,CASSVGNNEQFF,-,TRBJ2-1,-,TRBV9
TGTGCCAGCAGCTTGGACGGATCCGGGACAGGGGGCGAGCAGTACTTC,CASSLDGSGTGGEQYF,-,TRBJ2-7,TRBD1,TRBV11-3
TGCGCCAGCAGTGGGGCTAGCTATCAGGAGACCCAGTACTTC,CASSGASYQETQYF,-,TRBJ2-5,-,TRBV5-1
TGTGCCAGTAGTACCCACCGGGACTCCCAAGCGGCCCAGTACTTC,CASSTHRDSQAAQYF,-,TRBJ2-5,-,TRBV19
TGTGCCAGCAGTTTTCGGGCAGGGGTCACCGGGGAGCTGTTTTTT,CASSFRAGVTGELFF,-,TRBJ2-2,-,TRBV27
TGTGCCACTTCCGGGCGGCAGCCAAACACTGAAGCTTTCTTT,CATSGRQPNTEAFF,-,TRBJ1-1,-,TRBV19
TGTGCCAGCAGCCTAGGTAGACTAGCGGGCTCCTACGAGCAGTACTTC,CASSLGRLAGSYEQYF,-,TRBJ2-7,TRBD2,TRBV3-1/TRBV3-2
TGCGCCAGCAGCCAAGATAGCGGGAGTGAGACCCAGTACTTC,CASSQDSGSETQYF,-,TRBJ2-5,TRBD2,TRBV4-3
TGTGCCAGCAGCCAGCGGAGACTAGCGGGAAATTACAATGAGCAGTTCTTC,CASSQRRLAGNYNEQFF,-,TRBJ2-1,TRBD2,TRBV14
TGTGCCAGCAGTGTAGAGCCGGGCTCCTACAATGAGCAGTTCTTC,CASSVEPGSYNEQFF,-,TRBJ2-1,-,TRBV25-1
TGTGCCAGCAGCTCGGACAGGAGCTTATCCGGAAACACCATATATTTT,CASSSDRSLSGNTIYF,-,TRBJ1-3,TRBD1,TRBV5-4